This T cell receptor (beta chain) was captured in a study of CD8 T cells in Susac syndrome. TCR beta sequencing covered blood CD8+ and CD4+ T cells. This CDR3 region has 14 residues. Germline V gene data show CDR1 as MGHRA and CDR2 as YSYEKL. V was cut by 1 base and J by 2 bases, with 8 bases left in between. Random hexamers were used to reverse transcribe roughly 0.45 to 1 ug of RNA. TCRdb itself ran the immunoSEQ multiplex PCR reads through MiXCR, one entry per CDR3 protein. The data contain about 200,000 distinct CDR3 sequences, roughly 95% of them seen just once; the ten biggest clones take up around 0.093%.

This rearrangement joins TRBV4-1 to TRBJ2-5, with unresolved D. The sequenced sample consisted of CD4+ T cells from PBMCs. This sequence was found in a human donor in good health. The CDR3 DNA reads as TGCGCCAGCAGCCAAGGAGGACGTCAAGAGACCCAGTACTTC. The encoded protein is CASSQGGRQETQYF.